This T cell receptor (beta chain) stems from a study of blood T cell repertoires in COVID-19. Study summary: The origin of the acute and convalescent COVID-19 samples was the United States, Italy and Spain. In each case, the material was cDNA or gDNA derived from T cells, B-cell-depleted T cells, or PBMCs.

Authors' processing steps: The assay estimated nucleated cells by amplifying reference gene primers. The repertoire was sequenced with immunoSEQ multiplex PCR; TCRdb's copy has only in-frame clones and lacks some. V, J and clone size were drawn from that table, and D and trimming were deduced from the DNA. The table includes 260,000 or so clones, approximately 87% detected once. This CDR3 is built from 15 residues. Germline V CDR1 and CDR2: SGHTA, FQGNSA. V shed 1 base and J shed 0 bases, with 7 bases lying between them. This rearrangement joins TRBV7-2 to TRBJ1-5, with no clear D. The sequenced sample was peripheral blood. The clonotype was recovered from a human donor in a cohort sampled during active COVID-19. CDR3 sequence: CASSLGEVSNQPQHF. The CDR3 DNA reads TGTGCCAGCAGCTTAGGAGAAGTTAGCAATCAGCCCCAGCATTTT.